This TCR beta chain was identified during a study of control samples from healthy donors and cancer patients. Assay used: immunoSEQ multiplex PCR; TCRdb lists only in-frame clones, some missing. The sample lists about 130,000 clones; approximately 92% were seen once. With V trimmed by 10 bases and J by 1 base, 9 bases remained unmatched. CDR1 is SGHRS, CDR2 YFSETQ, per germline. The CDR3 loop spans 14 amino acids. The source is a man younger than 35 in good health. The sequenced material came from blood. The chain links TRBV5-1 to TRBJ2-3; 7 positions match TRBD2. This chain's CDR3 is CAGSRGEGTDTQYF. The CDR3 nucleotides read TGCGCCGGTTCTCGGGGGGAAGGCACAGATACGCAGTATTTT.